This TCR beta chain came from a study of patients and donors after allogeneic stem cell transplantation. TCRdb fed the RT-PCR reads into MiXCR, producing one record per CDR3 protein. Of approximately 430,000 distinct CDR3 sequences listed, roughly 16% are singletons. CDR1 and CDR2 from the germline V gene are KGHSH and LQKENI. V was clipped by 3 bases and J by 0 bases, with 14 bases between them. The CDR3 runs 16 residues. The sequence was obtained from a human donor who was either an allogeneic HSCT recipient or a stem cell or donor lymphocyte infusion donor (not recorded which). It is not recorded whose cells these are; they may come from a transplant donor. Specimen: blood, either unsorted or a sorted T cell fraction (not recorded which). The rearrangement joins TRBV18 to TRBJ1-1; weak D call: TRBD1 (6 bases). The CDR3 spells CASSPMGGGMNTEAFF. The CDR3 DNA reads TGTGCCAGCTCACCGATGGGGGGCGGAATGAACACTGAAGCTTTCTTT. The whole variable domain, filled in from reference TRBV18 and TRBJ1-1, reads NAGVMQNPRHLVRRRGQEARLRCSPMKGHSHVYWYRQLPEEGLKFMVYLQKENIIDESGMPKERFSAEFPKEGPSILRIQQVVRGDSAAYFCASSPMGGGMNTEAFFGQGTRLTVV.